The TCR beta chain under discussion was sequenced for a study of blood T cells in healthy people across ages. The V gene end was trimmed by 5 bases and the J gene end by 5 bases; junction bases not matched to a gene: 6. This CDR3 has 13 amino acids. Germline assignment: CDR1 LNHDA and CDR2 SQIVND (reference sequence). In this sample, this clonotype turned up many times. With a J-beta primer mix and a sample-barcoded 5' primer, a second PCR ran roughly 7 to 11 cycles. TCRdb re-called the 5' RACE reads through MiXCR, storing one row per CDR3 protein. This sample has about 780,000 distinct CDR3 sequences; 46% occur once, and the top ten carry 15% to 20%.

V gene TRBV19 combines with J gene TRBJ2-7; TRBD1 aligns across 7 bases. The clonotype comes from a man older than 75 in good health. The sequenced sample consisted of blood. CDR3: CASSPTGFNEQYF. The CDR3, as DNA: TGTGCCAGTAGTCCGACAGGGTTCAACGAGCAGTACTTC.